The rows below give T cell receptor beta chains drawn from one sample of a study of tumor and adjacent non-tumor tissue in lung cancer. TCRdb passed the multiplex PCR reads through MiXCR, listing each CDR3 protein once. The repertoire consists of 81,000 or so distinct CDR3 sequences, with approximately 81% occurring once and the leading ten covering approximately 55%. Sequences were obtained from distant non-tumor lung tissue. The receptors derive from a man between 60 and 75 years old with non-small cell lung cancer. The conserved cysteine and the conserved F or W are not part of the CDR3 here.

len,v_gene,j_gene,CDR3aa
10,TRBV29-1,TRBJ2-3,SVETATDTQY
15,TRBV20-1,TRBJ1-4,GARGAEQGTLLEKLF
13,TRBV6-2/TRBV6-3,TRBJ2-7,TSSSADRATYEQY
20,TRBV15,TRBJ1-5,ATSGDLSRVGTSSCSNQPQH
12,TRBV7-2,TRBJ2-7,ASSLYHLTYEQY
15,TRBV4-2,TRBJ2-4,VSSPSAGGGAKNIQY
14,TRBV6-2/TRBV6-3,TRBJ2-1,ASSSVTSGIDNEQF
13,TRBV28,TRBJ2-7,ASSFEPVSTYEQY
12,TRBV7-8,TRBJ1-4,ASSSFGNNEKLF
11,TRBV11-3,TRBJ2-3,AGSFQGVDTQY
12,TRBV11-2,TRBJ2-3,ANSLDRVTDTHY
17,TRBV11-2,TRBJ2-6,VGSLVPKDRPFGANVLT
11,TRBV11-2,TRBJ2-7,ASSLNPRIEQY
14,TRBV12-5,TRBJ2-1,ANDGVGQNFYNEQF
11,TRBV14,TRBJ1-1,ASSQQWNTEAF
13,TRBV11-2,TRBJ1-6,ANSLGVDNNSPLH
12,TRBV20-1,TRBJ2-3,SARAAVGIDTLY